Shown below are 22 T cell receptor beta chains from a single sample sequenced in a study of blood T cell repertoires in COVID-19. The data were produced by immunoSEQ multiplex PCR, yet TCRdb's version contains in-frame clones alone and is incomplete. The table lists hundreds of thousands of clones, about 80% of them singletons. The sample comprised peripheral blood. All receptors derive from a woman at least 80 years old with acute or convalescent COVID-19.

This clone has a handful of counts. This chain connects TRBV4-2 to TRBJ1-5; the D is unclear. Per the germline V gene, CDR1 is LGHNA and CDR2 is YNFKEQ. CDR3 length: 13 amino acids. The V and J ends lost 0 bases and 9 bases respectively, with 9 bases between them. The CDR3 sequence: CASSQDISRPQHF. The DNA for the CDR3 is TGTGCCAGCAGCCAAGATATTTCTAGGCCCCAGCATTTT.

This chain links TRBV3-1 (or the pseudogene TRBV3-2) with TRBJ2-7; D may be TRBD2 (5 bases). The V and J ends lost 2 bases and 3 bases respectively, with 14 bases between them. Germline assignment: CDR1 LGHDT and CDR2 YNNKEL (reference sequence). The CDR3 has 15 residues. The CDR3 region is CASSQSPGGYYEQYF. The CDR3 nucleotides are TGTGCCAGCAGCCAATCACCCGGAGGATACTACGAGCAGTACTTC.

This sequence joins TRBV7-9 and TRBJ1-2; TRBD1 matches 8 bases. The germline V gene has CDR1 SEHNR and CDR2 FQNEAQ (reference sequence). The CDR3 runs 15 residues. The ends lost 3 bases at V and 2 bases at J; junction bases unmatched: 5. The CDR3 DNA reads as TGTGCCAGCAGCTTTCCGGGACAGGTCAACTATGGCTACACCTTC. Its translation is CASSFPGQVNYGYTF.

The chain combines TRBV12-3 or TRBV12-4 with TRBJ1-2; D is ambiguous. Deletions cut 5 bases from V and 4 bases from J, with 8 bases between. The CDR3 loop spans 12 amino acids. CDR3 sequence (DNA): TGTGCCAGCAGTGGCGGACTCTATGGCTACACCTTC. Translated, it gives CASSGGLYGYTF.

The CDR3 DNA reads TGTGCCAGCAGCCAAGGGACAGGGCTTTTTAATGAGCAGTTCTTC. Residues: CASSQGTGLFNEQFF. The chain is built from TRBV4-2 and TRBJ2-1; 8 bases agree with TRBD1. V was clipped by 1 base and J by 7 bases; unmatched bases: 6. This CDR3 is built from 15 residues. Germline CDR1 LGHNA, CDR2 YNFKEQ.

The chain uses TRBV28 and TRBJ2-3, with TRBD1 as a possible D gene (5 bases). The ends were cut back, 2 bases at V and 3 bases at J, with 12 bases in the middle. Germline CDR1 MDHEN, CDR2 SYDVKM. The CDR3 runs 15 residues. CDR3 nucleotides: TGTGCCAGCAGTTTACAGCCAGGGATGACAGATACGCAGTATTTT. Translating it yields CASSLQPGMTDTQYF.

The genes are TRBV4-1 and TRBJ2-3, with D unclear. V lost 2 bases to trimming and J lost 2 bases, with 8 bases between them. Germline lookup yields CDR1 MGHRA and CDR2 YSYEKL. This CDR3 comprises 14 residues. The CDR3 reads CASSQFDSTDTQYF. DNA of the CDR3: TGCGCCAGCAGCCAATTCGACTCCACAGATACGCAGTATTTT.

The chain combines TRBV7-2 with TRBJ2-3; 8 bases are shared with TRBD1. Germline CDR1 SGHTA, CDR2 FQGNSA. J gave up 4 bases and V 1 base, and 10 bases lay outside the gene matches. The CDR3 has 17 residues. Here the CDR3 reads CASSLGRGRGVPDTQYF. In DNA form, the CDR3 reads TGTGCCAGCAGCTTAGGCAGGGGGCGCGGGGTCCCAGATACGCAGTATTTT.

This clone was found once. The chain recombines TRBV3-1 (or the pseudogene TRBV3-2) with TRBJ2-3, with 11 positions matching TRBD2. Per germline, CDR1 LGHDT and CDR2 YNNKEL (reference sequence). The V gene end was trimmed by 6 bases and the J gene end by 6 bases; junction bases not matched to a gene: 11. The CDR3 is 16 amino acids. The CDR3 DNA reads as TGTGCCAGCAGTCCTAGGGTAGCGGGAGGGACGGATACGCAGTATTTT. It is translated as CASSPRVAGGTDTQYF.

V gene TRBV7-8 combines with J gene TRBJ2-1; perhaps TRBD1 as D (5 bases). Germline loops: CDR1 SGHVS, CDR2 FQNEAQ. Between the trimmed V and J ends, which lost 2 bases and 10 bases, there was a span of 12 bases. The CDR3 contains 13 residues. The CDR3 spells CASSLYQGREQFF. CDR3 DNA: TGTGCCAGCAGCTTATATCAGGGTAGGGAGCAGTTCTTC.

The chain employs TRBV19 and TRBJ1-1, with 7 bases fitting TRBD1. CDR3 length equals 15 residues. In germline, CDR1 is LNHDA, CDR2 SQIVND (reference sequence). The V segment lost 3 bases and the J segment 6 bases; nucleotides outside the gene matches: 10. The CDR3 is CASSIREQGTSEAFF. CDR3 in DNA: TGTGCCAGTAGTATCCGCGAACAGGGGACGTCTGAAGCTTTCTTT.

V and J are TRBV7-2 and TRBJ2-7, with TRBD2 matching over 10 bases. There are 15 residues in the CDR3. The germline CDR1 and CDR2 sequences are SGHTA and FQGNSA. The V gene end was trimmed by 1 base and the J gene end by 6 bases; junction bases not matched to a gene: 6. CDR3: CASSLVLAGATEQYF. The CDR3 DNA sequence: TGTGCCAGCAGCTTAGTCCTAGCGGGGGCCACCGAGCAGTACTTC.

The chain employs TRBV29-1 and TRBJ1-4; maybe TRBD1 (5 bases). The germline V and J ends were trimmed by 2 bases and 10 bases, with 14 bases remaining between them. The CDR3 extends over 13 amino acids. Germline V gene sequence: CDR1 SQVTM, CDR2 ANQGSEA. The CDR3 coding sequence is TGCAGCGTTGAAAGTTTCCTGGGGGGAAAACTGTTTTTT. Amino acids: CSVESFLGGKLFF.

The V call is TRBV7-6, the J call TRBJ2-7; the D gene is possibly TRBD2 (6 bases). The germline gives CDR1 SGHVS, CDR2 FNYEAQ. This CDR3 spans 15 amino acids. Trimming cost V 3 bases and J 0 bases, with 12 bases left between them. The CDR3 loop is CASSFSTTSSYEQYF. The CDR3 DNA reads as TGTGCCAGCAGCTTTAGTACGACTAGCTCCTACGAGCAGTACTTC. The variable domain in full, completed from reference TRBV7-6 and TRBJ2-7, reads GAGVSQSPRYKVTKRGQDVALRCDPISGHVSLYWYRQALGQGPEFLTYFNYEAQQDKSGLPNDRFSAERPEGSISTLTIQRTEQRDSAMYRCASSFSTTSSYEQYFGPGTRLTVT.

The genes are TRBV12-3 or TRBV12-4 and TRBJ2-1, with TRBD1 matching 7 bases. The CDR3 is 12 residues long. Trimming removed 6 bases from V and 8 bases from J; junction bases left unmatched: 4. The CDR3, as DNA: TGTGCCAGCAGCTACAGGGGAGATGAGCAGTTCTTC. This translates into CASSYRGDEQFF.

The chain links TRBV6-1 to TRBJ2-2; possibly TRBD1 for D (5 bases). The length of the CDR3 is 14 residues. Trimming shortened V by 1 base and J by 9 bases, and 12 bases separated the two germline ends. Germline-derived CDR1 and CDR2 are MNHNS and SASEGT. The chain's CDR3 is CASSEGRSGRELFF. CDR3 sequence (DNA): TGTGCCAGCAGTGAAGGTCGATCAGGGCGGGAGCTGTTTTTT.

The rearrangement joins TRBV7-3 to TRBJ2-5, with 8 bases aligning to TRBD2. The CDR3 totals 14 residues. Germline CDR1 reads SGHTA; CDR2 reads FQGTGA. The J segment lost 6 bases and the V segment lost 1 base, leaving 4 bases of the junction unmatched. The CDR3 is CASSLSGGPQTQYF. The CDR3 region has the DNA TGTGCCAGCAGCTTAAGCGGGGGGCCCCAGACCCAGTACTTC.

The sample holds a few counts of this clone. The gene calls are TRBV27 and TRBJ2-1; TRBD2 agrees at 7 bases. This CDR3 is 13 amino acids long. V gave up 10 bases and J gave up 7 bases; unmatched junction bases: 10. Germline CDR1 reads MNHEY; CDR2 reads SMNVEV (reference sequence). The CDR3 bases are TGTGCCACCACCGGGCAGGGAGGGAATGAGCAGTTCTTC. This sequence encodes CATTGQGGNEQFF.

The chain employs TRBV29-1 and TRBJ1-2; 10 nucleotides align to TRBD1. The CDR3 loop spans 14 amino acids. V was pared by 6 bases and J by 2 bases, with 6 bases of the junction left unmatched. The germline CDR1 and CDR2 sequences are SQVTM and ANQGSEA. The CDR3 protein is CSVKGGQGNYGYTF. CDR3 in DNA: TGCAGCGTAAAAGGGGGACAGGGGAACTATGGCTACACCTTC.

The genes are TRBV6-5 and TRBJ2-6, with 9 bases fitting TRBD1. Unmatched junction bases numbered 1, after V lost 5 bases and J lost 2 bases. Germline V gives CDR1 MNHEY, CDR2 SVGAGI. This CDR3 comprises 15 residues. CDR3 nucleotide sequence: TGTGCCAGCAGTACAGGGGGCGCTGGGGCCAACGTCCTGACTTTC. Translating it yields CASSTGGAGANVLTF.

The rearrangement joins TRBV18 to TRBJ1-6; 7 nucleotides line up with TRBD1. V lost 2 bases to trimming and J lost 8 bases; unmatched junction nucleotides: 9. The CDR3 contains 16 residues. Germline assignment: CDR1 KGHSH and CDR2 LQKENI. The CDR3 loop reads CASSPFIGGADSPLHF. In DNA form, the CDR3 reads TGTGCCAGCTCACCATTTATAGGGGGCGCGGATTCACCCCTCCACTTT.

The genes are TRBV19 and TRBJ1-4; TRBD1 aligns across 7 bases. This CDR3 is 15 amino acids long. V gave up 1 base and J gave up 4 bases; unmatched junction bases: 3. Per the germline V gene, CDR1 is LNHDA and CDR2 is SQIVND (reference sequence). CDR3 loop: CASSIGQGINEKLFF. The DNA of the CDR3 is TGTGCCAGTAGTATAGGACAGGGAATTAATGAAAAACTGTTTTTT.